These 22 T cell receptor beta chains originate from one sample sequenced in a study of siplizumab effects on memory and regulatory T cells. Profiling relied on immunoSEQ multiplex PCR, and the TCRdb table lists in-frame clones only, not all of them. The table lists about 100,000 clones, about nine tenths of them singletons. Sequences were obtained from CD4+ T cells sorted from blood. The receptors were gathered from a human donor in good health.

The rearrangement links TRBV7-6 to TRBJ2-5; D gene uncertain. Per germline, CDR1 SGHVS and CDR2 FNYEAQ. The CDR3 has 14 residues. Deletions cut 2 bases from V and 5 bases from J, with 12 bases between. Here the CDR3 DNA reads TGTGCCAGCAGCTTATATTCCCCTGGTGAGACCCAGTACTTC. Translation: CASSLYSPGETQYF.

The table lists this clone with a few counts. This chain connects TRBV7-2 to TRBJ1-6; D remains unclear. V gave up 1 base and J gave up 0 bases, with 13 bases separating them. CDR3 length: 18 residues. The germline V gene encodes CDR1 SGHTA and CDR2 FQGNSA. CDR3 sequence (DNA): TGTGCCAGCAGCTTAGGCCTTTTAGAAAGCTCCTATAATTCACCCCTCCACTTT. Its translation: CASSLGLLESSYNSPLHF.

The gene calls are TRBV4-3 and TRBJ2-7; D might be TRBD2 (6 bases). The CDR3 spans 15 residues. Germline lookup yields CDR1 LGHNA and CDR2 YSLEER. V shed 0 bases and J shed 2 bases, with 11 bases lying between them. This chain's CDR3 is CASSQELRETYEQYF. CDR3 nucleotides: TGCGCCAGCAGCCAAGAACTTCGGGAGACCTACGAGCAGTACTTC.

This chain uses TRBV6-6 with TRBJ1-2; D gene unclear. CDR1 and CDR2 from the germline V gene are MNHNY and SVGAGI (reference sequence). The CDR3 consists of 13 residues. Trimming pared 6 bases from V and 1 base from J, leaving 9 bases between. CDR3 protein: CASSTTDNYGYTF. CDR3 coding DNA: TGTGCCAGCAGCACGACGGATAACTATGGCTACACCTTC.

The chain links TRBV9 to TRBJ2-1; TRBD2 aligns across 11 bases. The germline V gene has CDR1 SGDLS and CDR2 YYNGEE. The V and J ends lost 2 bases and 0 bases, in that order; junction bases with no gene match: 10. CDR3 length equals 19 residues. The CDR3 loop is CASSVLAGGSRGSYNEQFF. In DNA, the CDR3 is TGTGCCAGCAGCGTCTTAGCGGGGGGGTCCCGAGGCTCCTACAATGAGCAGTTCTTC. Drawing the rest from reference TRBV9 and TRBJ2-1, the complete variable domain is DSGVTQTPKHLITATGQRVTLRCSPRSGDLSVYWYQQSLDQGLQFLIQYYNGEERAKGNILERFSAQQFPDLHSELNLSSLELGDSALYFCASSVLAGGSRGSYNEQFFGPGTRLTVL.

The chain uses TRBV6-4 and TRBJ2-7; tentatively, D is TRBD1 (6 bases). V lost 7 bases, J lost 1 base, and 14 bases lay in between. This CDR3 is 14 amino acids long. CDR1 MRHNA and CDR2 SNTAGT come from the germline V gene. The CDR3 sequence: CASTTGTPSYEQYF. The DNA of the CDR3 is TGTGCCAGCACCACCGGGACACCTTCCTACGAGCAGTACTTC.

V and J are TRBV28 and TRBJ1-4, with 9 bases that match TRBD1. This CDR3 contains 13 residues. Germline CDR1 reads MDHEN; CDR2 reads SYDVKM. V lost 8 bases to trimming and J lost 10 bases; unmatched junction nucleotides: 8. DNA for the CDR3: TGTGCCAGCGGCCGACAGGGGGTAGGAAAACTGTTTTTT. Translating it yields CASGRQGVGKLFF.

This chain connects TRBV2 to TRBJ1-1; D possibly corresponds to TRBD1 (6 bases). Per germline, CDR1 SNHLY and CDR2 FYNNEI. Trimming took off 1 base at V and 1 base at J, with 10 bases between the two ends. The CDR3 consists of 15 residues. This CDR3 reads CASSEEGRGNTEAFF. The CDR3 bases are TGTGCCAGCAGTGAAGAAGGCAGGGGGAACACTGAAGCTTTCTTT.

CDR3 coding DNA: TGTGCCAGTAGTTCGCCCGGCAGTGACTCCTACGAGCAGTACTTC. The encoded protein is CASSSPGSDSYEQYF. This chain connects TRBV19 to TRBJ2-7; D not certain. Trimming cost V 5 bases and J 0 bases, with 14 bases left between them. There are 15 residues in the CDR3. From germline, CDR1 is LNHDA and CDR2 SQIVND (reference sequence).

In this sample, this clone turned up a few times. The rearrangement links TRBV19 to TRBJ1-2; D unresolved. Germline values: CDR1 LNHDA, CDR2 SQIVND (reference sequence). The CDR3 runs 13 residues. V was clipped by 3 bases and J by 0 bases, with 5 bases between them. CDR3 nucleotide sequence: TGTGCCAGTAGTATCCAGTCTAACTATGGCTACACCTTC. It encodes CASSIQSNYGYTF.

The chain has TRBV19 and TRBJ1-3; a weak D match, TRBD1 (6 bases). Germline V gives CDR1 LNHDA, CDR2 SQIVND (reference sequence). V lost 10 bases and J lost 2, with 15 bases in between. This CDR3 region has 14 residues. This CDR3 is CATRTQGTGNTIYF. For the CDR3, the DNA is TGTGCCACCCGAACCCAGGGGACTGGAAACACCATATATTTT. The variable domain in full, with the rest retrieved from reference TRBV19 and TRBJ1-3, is DGGITQSPKYLFRKEGQNVTLSCEQNLNHDAMYWYRQDPGQGLRLIYYSQIVNDFQKGDIAEGYSVSREKKESFPLTVTSAQKNPTAFYLCATRTQGTGNTIYFGEGSWLTVV.

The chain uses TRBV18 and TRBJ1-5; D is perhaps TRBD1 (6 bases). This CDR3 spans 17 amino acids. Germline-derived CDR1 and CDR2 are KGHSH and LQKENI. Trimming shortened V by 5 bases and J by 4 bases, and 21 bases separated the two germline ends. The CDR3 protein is CASSATVGQPANQPQHF. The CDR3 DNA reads TGTGCCAGCTCAGCGACCGTCGGACAGCCCGCAAATCAGCCCCAGCATTTT.

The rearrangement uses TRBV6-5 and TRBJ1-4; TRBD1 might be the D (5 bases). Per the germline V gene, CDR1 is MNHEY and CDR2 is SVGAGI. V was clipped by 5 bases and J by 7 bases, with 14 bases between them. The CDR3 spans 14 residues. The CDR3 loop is CASSDGGSAEKLFF. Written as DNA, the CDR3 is TGTGCCAGCAGTGACGGGGGGTCGGCTGAAAAACTGTTTTTT.

CDR3 sequence reads: CASSLDSGNEKLFF. Written as DNA, the CDR3 is TGCGCCAGCAGCTTGGACAGTGGGAATGAAAAACTGTTTTTT. The chain links TRBV5-1 to TRBJ1-4; no reliable D call. The CDR3 sequence is 14 residues long. CDR1 SGHRS and CDR2 YFSETQ come from the germline V gene. V gave up 0 bases and J gave up 5 bases, with 8 bases separating them.

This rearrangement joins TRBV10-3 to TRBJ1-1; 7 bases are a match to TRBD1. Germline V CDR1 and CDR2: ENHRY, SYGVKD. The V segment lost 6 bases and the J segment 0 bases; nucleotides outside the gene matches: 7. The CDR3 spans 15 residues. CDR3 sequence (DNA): TGTGCCATCAGCCGACAGGGAGGAGTGAACACTGAAGCTTTCTTT. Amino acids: CAISRQGGVNTEAFF.

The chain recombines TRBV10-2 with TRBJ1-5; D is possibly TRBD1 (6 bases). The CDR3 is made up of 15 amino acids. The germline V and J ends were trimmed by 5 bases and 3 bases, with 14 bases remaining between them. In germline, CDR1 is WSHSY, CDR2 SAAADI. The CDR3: CASSLQRGVNQPQHF. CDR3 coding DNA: TGCGCCAGCAGTTTACAAAGGGGGGTCAATCAGCCCCAGCATTTT.

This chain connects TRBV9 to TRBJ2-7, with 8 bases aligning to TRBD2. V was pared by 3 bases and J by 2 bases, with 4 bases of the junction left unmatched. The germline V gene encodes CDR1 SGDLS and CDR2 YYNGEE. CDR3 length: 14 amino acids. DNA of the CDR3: TGTGCCAGCAGCGACGGGACTAGAACCTACGAGCAGTACTTC. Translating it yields CASSDGTRTYEQYF.

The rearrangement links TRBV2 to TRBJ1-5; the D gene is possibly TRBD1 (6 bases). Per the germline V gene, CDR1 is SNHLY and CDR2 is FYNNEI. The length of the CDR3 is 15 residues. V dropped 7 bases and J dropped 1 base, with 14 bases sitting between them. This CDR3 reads CASTARTASNQPQHF. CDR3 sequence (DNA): TGTGCCAGCACCGCTCGGACAGCCAGCAATCAGCCCCAGCATTTT. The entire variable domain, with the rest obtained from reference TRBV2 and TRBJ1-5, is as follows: EPEVTQTPSHQVTQMGQEVILRCVPISNHLYFYWYRQILGQKVEFLVSFYNNEISEKSEIFDDQFSVERPDGSNFTLKIRSTKLEDSAMYFCASTARTASNQPQHFGDGTRLSIL.

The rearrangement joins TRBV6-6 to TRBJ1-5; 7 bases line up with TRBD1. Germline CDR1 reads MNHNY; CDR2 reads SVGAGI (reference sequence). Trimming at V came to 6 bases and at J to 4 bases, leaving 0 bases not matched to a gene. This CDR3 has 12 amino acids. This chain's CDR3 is CASRTGNQPQHF. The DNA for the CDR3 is TGTGCCAGCAGGACAGGGAATCAGCCCCAGCATTTT.

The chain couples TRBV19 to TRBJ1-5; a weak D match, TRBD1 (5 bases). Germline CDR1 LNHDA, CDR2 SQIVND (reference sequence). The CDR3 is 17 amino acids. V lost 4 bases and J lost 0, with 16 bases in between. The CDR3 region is CASSTPPQGYSNQPQHF. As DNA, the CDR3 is TGTGCCAGTAGTACCCCTCCCCAGGGCTATAGCAATCAGCCCCAGCATTTT. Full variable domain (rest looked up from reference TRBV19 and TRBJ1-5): DGGITQSPKYLFRKEGQNVTLSCEQNLNHDAMYWYRQDPGQGLRLIYYSQIVNDFQKGDIAEGYSVSREKKESFPLTVTSAQKNPTAFYLCASSTPPQGYSNQPQHFGDGTRLSIL.

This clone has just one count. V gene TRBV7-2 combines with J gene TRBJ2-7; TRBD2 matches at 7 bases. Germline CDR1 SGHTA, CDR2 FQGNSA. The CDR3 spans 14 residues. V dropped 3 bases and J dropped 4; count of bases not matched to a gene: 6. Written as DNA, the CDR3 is TGTGCCAGCAGCTTTAGAGCGGGGACGTACGAGCAGTACTTC. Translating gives CASSFRAGTYEQYF.

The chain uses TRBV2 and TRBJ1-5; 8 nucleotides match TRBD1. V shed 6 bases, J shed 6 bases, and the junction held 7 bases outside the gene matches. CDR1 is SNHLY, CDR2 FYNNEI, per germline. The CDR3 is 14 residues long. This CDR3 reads CASSQGAHGQPQHF. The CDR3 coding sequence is TGTGCCAGCAGCCAGGGGGCGCATGGTCAGCCCCAGCATTTT.